This is a list of T cell receptor beta chains from one sample in a study of blood T cell repertoires in COVID-19. The table came from immunoSEQ multiplex PCR; TCRdb's copy has only in-frame clones and leaves some out. The sample has over 110,000 clones, around 76% seen once. Sequenced input: peripheral blood. These receptors came from an elderly man with acute or convalescent COVID-19. CDR3s include the opening cysteine and the closing phenylalanine or tryptophan. The order of the fields is V gene, clone size, D gene, CDR3 length, J gene, CDR3 DNA, CDR3 protein. The D gene is left open where the match is weak. Rows give clone size only sometimes, using once, few, many, or a class for an expanded clone.

TRBV4-1	few	.	15	TRBJ2-7	TGCGCCAGCAGCCAAGGTGTCAGGCCCTCCTACGAGCAGTACTTC	CASSQGVRPSYEQYF
TRBV5-6	once	TRBD1	16	TRBJ1-4	TGTGCCAGCAGCACGGACAGGGGGCCCACTAATGAAAAACTGTTTTTT	CASSTDRGPTNEKLFF
TRBV6-5	few	TRBD1	13	TRBJ1-1	TGTGCCAGCAGTCGGACAGGGAACACTGAAGCTTTCTTT	CASSRTGNTEAFF
TRBV7-7	.	.	16	TRBJ2-2	TGTGCTAGCAGCCCCCGTGCAGGGACAAACACCGGGGAGCTGTTTTTT	CASSPRAGTNTGELFF
TRBV7-9	.	TRBD1	15	TRBJ2-7	TGTGCCAGCAGCACGGACAGGGTCTACTCCTACGAGCAGTACTTC	CASSTDRVYSYEQYF
TRBV9	.	.	15	TRBJ2-1	TGTGCCAGCAGCGGTAGAAGTTCGCCTTACAATGAGCAGTTCTTC	CASSGRSSPYNEQFF
TRBV5-1	once	.	13	TRBJ1-1	TGCGCCAGCAGCTTGTCGGGTCCGAGTGAAGCTTTCTTT	CASSLSGPSEAFF
TRBV7-2	few	.	15	TRBJ1-4	TGTGCCAGCAGCCCCTGGACAGATAGTAATGAAAAACTGTTTTTT	CASSPWTDSNEKLFF
TRBV7-9	.	.	15	TRBJ2-5	TGTGCCAGCAACTTAGGAAGCACACAGCGGGAGACCCAGTACTTC	CASNLGSTQRETQYF
TRBV9	.	.	14	TRBJ1-6	TGTGCCAGCAGCGTAGACGGGGTTAATTCACCCCTCCACTTT	CASSVDGVNSPLHF
TRBV6-2/TRBV6-3	.	TRBD1	13	TRBJ1-2	TGTGCCAGCAGTTACAGGGGGCGAAGCGGCTACACCTTC	CASSYRGRSGYTF
TRBV3-1/TRBV3-2	.	.	14	TRBJ2-7	TGTGCCAGCAGCCTCCCCCTCGGTTCAGGCGAGCAGTACTTC	CASSLPLGSGEQYF
TRBV3-1/TRBV3-2	few	TRBD1	15	TRBJ2-1	TGTGCCAGCAGCCAAGACTGGACAGGAAACAATGAGCAGTTCTTC	CASSQDWTGNNEQFF
TRBV10-3	.	.	14	TRBJ2-3	TGTGCCATCAGTCAACTTGGGGCCACAGATACGCAGTATTTT	CAISQLGATDTQYF
TRBV12-3/TRBV12-4	.	.	12	TRBJ1-2	TGTGCCAGCAGTTTTAGTAACTATGGCTACACCTTC	CASSFSNYGYTF
TRBV19	.	TRBD1	15	TRBJ1-5	TGTGCCAGTAGTTTACGGCAGGGGGGCAATCAGCCCCAGCATTTT	CASSLRQGGNQPQHF
TRBV20-1	few	.	11	TRBJ2-5	TGCAGTGCTAGAGACTCAGAGACCCAGTACTTC	CSARDSETQYF
TRBV11-3	.	.	14	TRBJ2-3	TGTGCCAGCAGCTTAGATCGCGGCGCAGATACGCAGTATTTT	CASSLDRGADTQYF
TRBV19	once	.	15	TRBJ1-1	TGTGCCAGTAGTATATCCCACGGGGGGCACACTGAAGCTTTCTTT	CASSISHGGHTEAFF
TRBV5-4	.	TRBD1	14	TRBJ2-7	TGTGCCAGCAGCTTGACAGGGGTCCCCTACGAGCAGTACTTC	CASSLTGVPYEQYF
TRBV3-1/TRBV3-2	.	.	15	TRBJ1-6	TGTGCCAGCAGTCCGCGGGGGCCGAGGGATTCACCCCTCCACTTT	CASSPRGPRDSPLHF
TRBV7-2	.	TRBD1	15	TRBJ2-5	TGTGCCAGCAGCGCCCGACAGGGGTTAACGGAGACCCAGTACTTC	CASSARQGLTETQYF
TRBV6-1	.	.	14	TRBJ1-2	TGTGCCAGCAGTGAACCCGGAGGCTCCTATGGCTACACCTTC	CASSEPGGSYGYTF
TRBV7-9	.	TRBD1	19	TRBJ1-2	TGTGCCAGCAGCGCGAGTCCCGGGACAGGGGGACCTACCCTATATGGCTACACCTTC	CASSASPGTGGPTLYGYTF
TRBV6-2/TRBV6-3	.	.	14	TRBJ2-3	TGTGCCAGCAGTTACATCCAGGCCACAGATACGCAGTATTTT	CASSYIQATDTQYF
TRBV3-1/TRBV3-2	.	.	15	TRBJ1-4	TGTGCCAGCAGCCAAGATCCAGGGGCCCATGAAAAACTGTTTTTT	CASSQDPGAHEKLFF
TRBV18	.	.	13	TRBJ2-5	TGTGCCAGCTCACCAGTCAACCAAGAGACCCAGTACTTC	CASSPVNQETQYF
TRBV4-3	few	.	15	TRBJ1-1	TGCGCCAGCAGCCAAGATGGGCGCAGACACACTGAAGCTTTCTTT	CASSQDGRRHTEAFF
TRBV28	.	.	13	TRBJ1-2	TGTGCCAGCAGTTTAGGACAGCACTATGGCTACACCTTC	CASSLGQHYGYTF
TRBV5-4	.	.	14	TRBJ1-2	TGTGCCAGCAGCTTGAATGCGGAAGCGCGTGGCTACACCTTC	CASSLNAEARGYTF
TRBV18	.	TRBD1	14	TRBJ2-5	TGTGCCAGCTCACCTCTGGACAGGGGGGAGACCCAGTACTTC	CASSPLDRGETQYF
TRBV28	.	TRBD2	15	TRBJ2-7	TGTGCCAGCAGTGTTAGCGGGGGAACAAACTACGAGCAGTACTTC	CASSVSGGTNYEQYF
TRBV3-1/TRBV3-2	.	TRBD2	14	TRBJ2-5	TGTGCCAGCAGCAGGCGGGGGACGCAAGAGACCCAGTACTTC	CASSRRGTQETQYF
TRBV29-1	few	TRBD2	13	TRBJ2-1	TGCAGCTCCTCGTCGGGGGGGGGCAATGAGCAGTTCTTC	CSSSSGGGNEQFF
TRBV28	few	TRBD1	18	TRBJ2-3	TGTGCCAGCAGTTCCCGACAGGGGTCAAGGTTTTGGGCAGATACGCAGTATTTT	CASSSRQGSRFWADTQYF
TRBV7-9	.	TRBD1	12	TRBJ2-7	TGTGCCAGCAGCTACACAGGGGACGAGCAGTACTTC	CASSYTGDEQYF
TRBV4-3	.	TRBD1	15	TRBJ1-4	TGCGCCAGCAGCCAAGATATGGGCAGGGGGCAAAAACTGTTTTTT	CASSQDMGRGQKLFF
TRBV4-1	.	.	16	TRBJ1-2	TGCGCCAGCAGCCAAGATGCCCAGGGCCGCGCGTATGGCTACACCTTC	CASSQDAQGRAYGYTF
TRBV19	.	.	14	TRBJ2-7	TGTGCCAGTAGTATAGCATTCGGCGGCTACGAGCAGTACTTC	CASSIAFGGYEQYF
TRBV6-4	few	TRBD2	15	TRBJ2-1	TGTGCCAGCAGTGACTCTAGCGGGGCCTACAATGAGCAGTTCTTC	CASSDSSGAYNEQFF
TRBV7-3	.	TRBD1	16	TRBJ2-2	TGTGCCAGCAGCCACCAGGGGACAGGGTCGACCGGGGAGCTGTTTTTT	CASSHQGTGSTGELFF
TRBV7-2	.	.	15	TRBJ1-3	TGTGCCAGCAGCTCCCGGACTGGCGCTGGAAACACCATATATTTT	CASSSRTGAGNTIYF
TRBV19	.	TRBD1	16	TRBJ2-2	TGTGCCAGTAGTACTTCGACAGGGGGGAACACCGGGGAGCTGTTTTTT	CASSTSTGGNTGELFF
TRBV19	few	TRBD1	15	TRBJ2-3	TGTGCCAGCAAGGACAGGGTGGGGGGCACAGATACGCAGTATTTT	CASKDRVGGTDTQYF
TRBV6-4	.	.	15	TRBJ2-2	TGTGCCAGCAAAACGACAGGTTCGGACACCGGGGAGCTGTTTTTT	CASKTTGSDTGELFF
TRBV6-5	.	.	15	TRBJ1-5	TGTGCCAGCAGTTACTCGAGTGCCGGGAGTGGGCCCCAGCATTTT	CASSYSSAGSGPQHF
TRBV7-9	.	.	15	TRBJ1-3	TGTGCCAGCAGCTTAGCCGCAGGGACTGGAAACACCATATATTTT	CASSLAAGTGNTIYF